These T cell receptor beta chains were read from a single sample in a study of blood T cell repertoires in COVID-19. Clones were sequenced by immunoSEQ multiplex PCR, and TCRdb holds only the in-frame ones, with some missing. The sample carries about 210,000 clones, around 80% recorded once. Sequenced input: peripheral blood. These receptors all come from a woman aged 40 to 49 with acute or convalescent COVID-19. CDR3s include the opening cysteine and the closing phenylalanine or tryptophan. Fields, in order: D gene, clone size, J gene, V gene, CDR3 DNA, CDR3 protein. The D gene is left open where the match is weak. For some rows the clone size is stated as once, few or many, or as a class when expanded; others skip it.

>TRBD2|NA|TRBJ2-2|TRBV3-1/TRBV3-2
TGTGCCAGCAGCGTAGGGACTAGCGGGAGCGGCGGGGAGCTGTTTTTT
CASSVGTSGSGGELFF
>TRBD1|NA|TRBJ2-7|TRBV6-2/TRBV6-3
TGTGCCAGCAGTTACAAAGGGGGCACCTACGAGCAGTACTTC
CASSYKGGTYEQYF
>TRBD2|NA|TRBJ2-5|TRBV6-6
TGTGCCAGCAGTCTACCTAATCTAGCGGGAGAGGGGGAGACCCAGTACTTC
CASSLPNLAGEGETQYF
>TRBD1|NA|TRBJ2-2|TRBV29-1
TGCAGCGACACGCGGACAGGGCTCGGCGGGGAGCTGTTTTTT
CSDTRTGLGGELFF
>TRBD1|NA|TRBJ2-3|TRBV3-1/TRBV3-2
TGTGCCAGCAGGATACAGGGGGTCGCAGATACGCAGTATTTT
CASRIQGVADTQYF
>NA|NA|TRBJ2-1|TRBV24-1
TGTGCCACCAGTGAGTCCAACAATGAGCAGTTCTTC
CATSESNNEQFF
>NA|NA|TRBJ2-1|TRBV14
TGTGCCAGCAGCCAAGGAGGGGGGGGAGTTCGGCAGTTCTTC
CASSQGGGGVRQFF
>TRBD1|NA|TRBJ2-7|TRBV27
TGTGCCAGCAGCACAGGGGGCGCCTCCTACGAGCAGTACTTC
CASSTGGASYEQYF
>NA|NA|TRBJ1-2|TRBV2
TGTGCCAGCAGTCCAACAGGGTTTGATGGCTACACCTTC
CASSPTGFDGYTF
>TRBD2|NA|TRBJ2-1|TRBV10-3
TGTGCCATCAGACCTAGCGGGAGAAATGAGCAGTTCTTC
CAIRPSGRNEQFF
>TRBD2|NA|TRBJ2-7|TRBV2
TGTGCCAGCAGGGCGGGACTAGCGGGAGAGGGTTCCTACGAGCAGTACTTC
CASRAGLAGEGSYEQYF
>NA|once|TRBJ2-7|TRBV4-3
TGCGCCAGCAGCCAACCAGGGCACTACGAGCAGTACTTC
CASSQPGHYEQYF
>NA|NA|TRBJ2-3|TRBV21-1
TGTGCCAGCAGCAAATTAAGGAGGGGGGGCCCCACAGATACGCAGTATTTT
CASSKLRRGGPTDTQYF
>NA|NA|TRBJ2-7|TRBV14
TGTGCCAGCAGCCAAGATTCTAGTGTAAACAGGGCTAAGTACTTC
CASSQDSSVNRAKYF
>NA|NA|TRBJ2-2|TRBV19
TGTGCCAGTAGTATAGGTAGAATCACCGGGGAGCTGTTTTTT
CASSIGRITGELFF
>NA|NA|TRBJ2-7|TRBV19
TGTGCCAGTAGTATTTTGGCGGGGTCTACGTTCGAGCAGTACTTC
CASSILAGSTFEQYF
>NA|NA|TRBJ2-2|TRBV5-1
TGCGCCAGCAGCCCGCGACAGGATTGGATCGGGGAGCTGTTTTTT
CASSPRQDWIGELFF
>NA|few|TRBJ2-7|TRBV10-2
TGCGCCAGCAGTGATGAACGAGGTACCTACGAGCAGTACTTC
CASSDERGTYEQYF
>NA|NA|TRBJ2-1|TRBV7-2
TGTGCCAGCAGCTTAGTGGCTTACAATGAGCAGTTCTTC
CASSLVAYNEQFF
>NA|NA|TRBJ2-3|TRBV2
TGTGCCGGTGGGGGGGCTAGCCATCGATCCACAGATACGCAGTATTTT
CAGGGASHRSTDTQYF
>NA|NA|TRBJ2-7|TRBV13
TGTGCCAGCAGCTTAGGCCGCATGGCTTTGGAGTACTTC
CASSLGRMALEYF
>TRBD1|NA|TRBJ1-5|TRBV6-5
TGTGCCAGCGCTCAGGGGGTAGGGCAGCCCCAGCATTTT
CASAQGVGQPQHF
>TRBD2|NA|TRBJ2-2|TRBV4-2
TGTGCCAGCACTACGGGAGGAGTCATCGGGGAGCTGTTTTTT
CASTTGGVIGELFF
>TRBD2|NA|TRBJ2-1|TRBV5-1
TGCGCCAGCAGCTCCGACCCGGGACTAGTTGTTAATGAGCAGTTCTTC
CASSSDPGLVVNEQFF
>NA|NA|TRBJ2-7|TRBV21-1
TGTGCCAGCAGCAAAGTTCTTCGAGCGGGCCGCTCCTACGAGCAGTACTTC
CASSKVLRAGRSYEQYF
>TRBD1|NA|TRBJ1-2|TRBV6-2/TRBV6-3
TGTGCCAGCAGTTACACGAGGACAGGGAAGAGTAACTATGGCTACACCTTC
CASSYTRTGKSNYGYTF
>TRBD1|NA|TRBJ2-1|TRBV25-1
TGTGCCAGCAGTGAAACGGGACAGATTAACAATGAGCAGTTCTTC
CASSETGQINNEQFF
>NA|NA|TRBJ2-7|TRBV3-1/TRBV3-2
TGTGCCAGCAGCCAAGGGGGGGGCACGCTGGACTTC
CASSQGGGTLDF
>TRBD2|NA|TRBJ2-5|TRBV5-1
TGCGCCAGCAGCAAAGGACTAGCGGGAGTAAGGGGACAAGAGACCCAGTACTTC
CASSKGLAGVRGQETQYF
>TRBD1|NA|TRBJ1-5|TRBV3-1/TRBV3-2
TGTGCCAGCAGCCCGCGCAGGGGGCATCAGCCCCAGCATTTT
CASSPRRGHQPQHF
>TRBD1|NA|TRBJ2-7|TRBV5-5
TGTGCCAGCAGCCCAATGGACAGGGGGAGCTCCTACGAGCAGTACTTC
CASSPMDRGSSYEQYF
>NA|NA|TRBJ2-7|TRBV28
TGTGCCGGAGACCCTTTGACGGTCTCCTACGAGCAGTACTTC
CAGDPLTVSYEQYF
>TRBD2|NA|TRBJ2-7|TRBV6-2/TRBV6-3
TGTGCCAGCAGTCCGAGACAGCGGGGATCCTACGAGCAGTACTTC
CASSPRQRGSYEQYF
>TRBD1|NA|TRBJ2-1|TRBV7-2
TGTGCCAGCAGCAGACAGGGGGACCCCTACAATGAGCAGTTCTTC
CASSRQGDPYNEQFF
>NA|NA|TRBJ1-1|TRBV27
TGTGCCAGCAGTTTATTCCTGGGGAGGGAGACTGAAGCTTTCTTT
CASSLFLGRETEAFF
>NA|NA|TRBJ2-3|TRBV20-1
TGCAGTGCTAGAGGTCCAAGTAGCGCGTTT
CSARGPSSAF
>NA|NA|TRBJ2-3|TRBV27
TGTGCCAGCAGTTTATTAGGGAGATTCACAGATACGCAGTATTTT
CASSLLGRFTDTQYF
>TRBD2|NA|TRBJ2-2|TRBV9
TGTGCCAGCAGCCTCGGGGGGGCTAGCGGGAGGGCCATAACCGGGGAGCTGTTTTTT
CASSLGGASGRAITGELFF
>NA|NA|TRBJ2-2|TRBV5-4
TGTGCCAGCAGCTTGGGACTAGCGAACACCGGGGAGCTGTTTTTT
CASSLGLANTGELFF
>TRBD2|NA|TRBJ2-7|TRBV25-1
TGTGCCAGCAGTCCTAGCGGGGCTATGGGCCACGAGCAGTACTTC
CASSPSGAMGHEQYF
>TRBD2|NA|TRBJ2-1|TRBV14
TGTGCCAGCAGGCCCCGGGATGTCTGGGGGAGGGCCACGAATGAGCAGTTCTTC
CASRPRDVWGRATNEQFF
>TRBD1|NA|TRBJ2-3|TRBV14
TGTGCCAGCAGCCAGCGGACAGGGGGGGATACGCAGTATTTT
CASSQRTGGDTQYF
>NA|NA|TRBJ2-5|TRBV24-1
TGTGCCACCAGTGACGGGACACGAGACCAAGAGACCCAGTACTTC
CATSDGTRDQETQYF
>TRBD2|NA|TRBJ2-1|TRBV7-9
TGTGCCAGCAGCTTAGACGGACTAGCGGCTGAGCAGTTCTTC
CASSLDGLAAEQFF
>NA|NA|TRBJ2-1|TRBV5-8
TGTGCCAGCAGCTTTGGGGAGGAGGGTTATGAGCAGTTCTTC
CASSFGEEGYEQFF
>NA|NA|TRBJ1-6|TRBV11-2
TGTGCCAGCAGCTTAGGTGGGAGTCATTCACCCCTCCACTTT
CASSLGGSHSPLHF
>NA|NA|TRBJ2-1|TRBV2
TGTGCCAGCAGTCCAAGATTTAACCCGAGCTCCTACAATGAGCAGTTCTTC
CASSPRFNPSSYNEQFF
>NA|NA|TRBJ2-3|TRBV7-9
TGTGCCAGCAGCTTGACAGGTGTGACAGATACGCAGTATTTT
CASSLTGVTDTQYF
>TRBD1|NA|TRBJ1-5|TRBV3-1/TRBV3-2
TGTGCCAGCAGCGACTCGGACAGGGGGCATAGCAATCAGCCCCAGCATTTT
CASSDSDRGHSNQPQHF
>NA|NA|TRBJ2-7|TRBV6-5
TGTGCCAGCAACCCCAGGGCCTTGAGCTCCTACGAGCAGTACTTC
CASNPRALSSYEQYF
>NA|NA|TRBJ1-1|TRBV5-1
TGCGCCAGCAGCTCCGGGAAAAAAGCTTTCTTT
CASSSGKKAFF
>NA|NA|TRBJ2-1|TRBV11-2
TGTGCCAGCAGCCCGGAGCGGCGCTCCAATGAGCAGTTCTTC
CASSPERRSNEQFF
>TRBD1|NA|TRBJ1-2|TRBV19
TGTGCCATATACAGGGGGCGAGGCGGAGGCTACACCTTC
CAIYRGRGGGYTF
>NA|NA|TRBJ1-1|TRBV12-5
TGTGCTAGTGGTTTGGATAGCTACACTGAAGCTTTCTTT
CASGLDSYTEAFF